The rows below give T cell receptor beta chains drawn from one sample of a study of T cell responses to AZD1222 COVID-19 vaccine. Here immunoSEQ multiplex PCR was the method, and the copy in TCRdb shows in-frame clones only, minus some. This sample has tens of thousands of clones, with approximately 86% found just once. The specimen was peripheral blood, collected 28 days after the second AZD1222 dose. The receptors shown here come from an adult who received the AZD1222 COVID-19 vaccine. Both conserved end residues are trimmed from each CDR3.

cdr3_length j_call v_call cdr3_aa
11 TRBJ2-3 TRBV7-2 ASSPGGRDTQY
13 TRBJ1-5 TRBV5-1 ASSLETGDNQPQH
10 TRBJ1-6 TRBV28 ASSSVGSPLH
12 TRBJ1-2 TRBV7-2 ASSSRTGGYGYT
10 TRBJ2-7 TRBV29-1 SSGTGRNEQY
16 TRBJ1-5 TRBV18 ASSPSAEFFSSNQPQH
15 TRBJ2-1 TRBV7-9 ASSAPGLAGTYNEQF
10 TRBJ1-4 TRBV28 ASSLNVEKLF
11 TRBJ1-2 TRBV28 ASRTETNYGYT
13 TRBJ1-4 TRBV5-6 ASSSLDREDEKLF
16 TRBJ1-6 TRBV18 ASSPFTSTGVDNSPLH